Sequencing of this T cell receptor beta chain was carried out in a study of graft-versus-host responses after intestinal transplantation. About the study: Once they had received anti-thymocyte globulin induction, all recipients took tacrolimus and steroids for approximately 3 years. Study observations and caveats: The marrow of recipients harbored GvH clones, and ileum or blood showed some of them first. Researchers found peak circulating GvH clone levels linked to early post-transplant HvG declines.

The germline V and J ends were trimmed by 2 bases and 6 bases, with 10 bases remaining between them. Germline assignment: CDR1 ENHRY and CDR2 SYGVKD. The CDR3 covers 14 residues. Only one count was recorded for this clone. What it binds is unknown. The method was immunoSEQ multiplex PCR; TCRdb's version includes in-frame clones alone and lacks a portion of them. Among approximately 16,000 clones, over 80% were seen once, and the ten largest hold about 6.3%. The sequencing used PBMCs, collected roughly 110 days after intestinal transplant. The V gene is TRBV10-3, the J gene TRBJ1-4; possibly TRBD1 for D (5 bases). This receptor was taken from a human patient who received an intestinal transplant, so some T cells may come from the graft donor. The CDR3 sequence is CAISERGTYEKLFF. The CDR3 DNA follows: TGTGCCATCAGTGAGAGGGGCACATATGAAAAACTGTTTTTT.